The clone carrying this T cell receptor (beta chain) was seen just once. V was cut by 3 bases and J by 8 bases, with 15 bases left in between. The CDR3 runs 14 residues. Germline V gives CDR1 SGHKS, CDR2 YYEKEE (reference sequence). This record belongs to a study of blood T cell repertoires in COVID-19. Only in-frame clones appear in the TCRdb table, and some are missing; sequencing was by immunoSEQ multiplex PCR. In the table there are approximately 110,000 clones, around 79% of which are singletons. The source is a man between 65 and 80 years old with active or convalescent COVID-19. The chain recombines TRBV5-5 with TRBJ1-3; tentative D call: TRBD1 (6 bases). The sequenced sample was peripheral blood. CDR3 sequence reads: CASSYRTDPDTIYF. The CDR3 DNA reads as TGTGCCAGCAGCTATCGGACAGATCCGGACACCATATATTTT.